This T cell receptor beta chain was sequenced during a study of regulatory and conventional T cells in RAG deficiency. Study-wide points: Shannon entropy was markedly lower and Simpson indices higher in RAG-deficient patients than control T-cell subsets.

Germline CDR1 and CDR2: SGHVS and FNYEAQ. V dropped 5 bases and J dropped 2 bases, with 12 bases sitting between them. CDR3 length equals 14 residues. Conventional CD4+ T cells were sorted from blood as CD25-low CD127-high cells. Clones were read by immunoSEQ multiplex PCR, and TCRdb kept only the in-frame ones, dropping some. This table holds just over 30,000 clones, roughly 96% found once. About this clone: As yet, its antigen is unknown.

These data also formed part of another study, on regulatory T cells. That work adds: Amplification used 52 TRBV primers and 13 TRBJ primers.

This rearrangement joins TRBV7-6 to TRBJ1-1, with no clear D. The clonotype originates from a human donor in good health. The sequenced sample was CD25- CD4+ T cells sorted from blood. The CDR3 spells CASSERNENTEAFF. The CDR3 DNA reads as TGTGCCAGCAGCGAGAGAAATGAAAACACTGAAGCTTTCTTT.